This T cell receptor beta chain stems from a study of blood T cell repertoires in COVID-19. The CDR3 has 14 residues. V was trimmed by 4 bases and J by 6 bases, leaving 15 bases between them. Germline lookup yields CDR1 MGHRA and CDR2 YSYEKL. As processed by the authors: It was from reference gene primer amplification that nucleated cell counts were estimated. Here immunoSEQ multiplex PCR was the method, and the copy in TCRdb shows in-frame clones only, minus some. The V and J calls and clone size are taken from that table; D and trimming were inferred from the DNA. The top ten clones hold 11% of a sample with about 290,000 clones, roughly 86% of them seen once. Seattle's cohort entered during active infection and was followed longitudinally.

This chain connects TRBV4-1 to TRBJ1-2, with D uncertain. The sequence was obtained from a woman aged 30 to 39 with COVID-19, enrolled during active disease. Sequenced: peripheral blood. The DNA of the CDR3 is TGCGCCAGCAGCCCGAGACCAGTACTAGATGGCTACACCTTC. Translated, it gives CASSPRPVLDGYTF.